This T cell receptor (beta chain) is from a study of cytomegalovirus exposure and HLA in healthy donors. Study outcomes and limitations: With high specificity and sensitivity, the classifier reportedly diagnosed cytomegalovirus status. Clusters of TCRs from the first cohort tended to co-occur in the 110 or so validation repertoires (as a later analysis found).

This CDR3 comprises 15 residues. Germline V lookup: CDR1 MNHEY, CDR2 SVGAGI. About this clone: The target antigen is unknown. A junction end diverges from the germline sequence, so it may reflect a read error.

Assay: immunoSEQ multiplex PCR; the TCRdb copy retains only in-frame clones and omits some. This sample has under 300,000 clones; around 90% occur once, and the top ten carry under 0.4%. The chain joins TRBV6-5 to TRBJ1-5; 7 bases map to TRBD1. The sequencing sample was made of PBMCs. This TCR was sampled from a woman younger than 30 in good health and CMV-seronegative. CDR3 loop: CASRYFAQGDQPQHF. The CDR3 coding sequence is TGTGCCAGCAGGTACTTCGCGCAGGGGGATCAGCCCCAGCATTTT.